This T cell receptor beta chain was sequenced for a study of blood T cell repertoires in COVID-19. About the study: PBMCs, B-cell-depleted T cells, or T cells were the source of the cDNA or gDNA that made up the material.

This CDR3 comprises 13 residues. CDR1 and CDR2 (germline): SQVTM, ANQGSEA. Trimming took off 3 bases at V and 0 bases at J, with 9 bases between the two ends. Clones were sequenced by immunoSEQ multiplex PCR, and TCRdb holds only the in-frame ones, with some missing. The sample shows 95,000 to 150,000 clones, approximately 87% of them seen only once. This TCR was sampled from a man aged 45-65 years with acute or convalescent COVID-19. The chain is built from TRBV29-1 and TRBJ2-7; D is possibly TRBD2 (5 bases). The sequenced sample consisted of peripheral blood. This CDR3 reads CSVEGSPSYEQYF. CDR3 DNA sequence: TGCAGCGTTGAGGGGAGTCCCTCCTACGAGCAGTACTTC.